What follows is one T cell receptor (beta chain) and its context. What antigen it recognizes has not been identified. Base qualities were left out, and no much larger clone turns up one base away. Receptors were amplified or captured by the immunoSEQ multiplex PCR assay. For TCR sequencing, RNA was extracted from every sample and reverse transcribed into cDNA to serve as template. SuperScript III was used for first-strand cDNA synthesis, primed with a 2:1 mix of oligo-dT and random hexamers. A synthetic immune receptor repertoire was used to gauge amplification bias, and whatever bias remained was removed computationally. Per the source publication's procedure: Raw reads were preprocessed to remove errors, and CDR3 was defined by IMGT conventions from the conserved cysteine to phenylalanine. Clonality was computed as 1 minus the Shannon entropy, with the entropy normalized by log2 of the number of productive unique TCRs. Whether each scalp clone was CD4 or CD8 was inferred by checking scalp TCRbeta sequences against the CD4 and CD8 repertoires from sorted blood. Not all clones reach the TCRdb copy of this immuneACCESS table, which keeps in-frame sequences only. Checked studies attribute under half of the gap to unresolved V genes and leave the rest unexplained. V, J and clone size reflect that table, while D and trimming were determined from the DNA. This sample has 150,000 to 200,000 clones in its table, and 59% of those were observed once. The ten largest clones represent about 14% of the sample.

Trimming leaves V shorter by 3 bases and J shorter by 5 bases, with the junction holding 8 bases beyond the gene matches. Via the germline V gene, CDR1 is SGHRS and CDR2 YFSETQ. Spanning cysteine to phenylalanine, the CDR3 consists of 16 amino acids. Only CDR3 DNA remains: 48 bases, in frame from the first base. The time point label on this specimen signifies: baseline before oral tofacitinib. From alopecia areata patients, peripheral blood was collected along with lesional scalp punch biopsies. After PBMCs were isolated by density centrifugation and stained for CD3, CD4 and CD8, a FACSAria was used to sort CD4+ and CD8+ T cells. The data were taken from a study of CD8+ T cells in alopecia areata listed by TCRdb under 2018. Regarding the research as a whole: The treated patients, all with moderate-to-severe alopecia areata, were enrolled in an open-label pilot trial of oral tofacitinib given at 5 to 10 mg twice daily. Patients received tofacitinib for 6 to 18 months and were then followed off drug for 6 months to check for delayed response and recurrence. In both human patients and the C3H/HeJ mouse model, the study applied high-throughput TCRbeta sequencing to look at T cell clonal expansion in alopecia areata. Scalp tissue and sorted CD4+ and CD8+ peripheral blood T cells from patchy and totalis/universalis alopecia areata patients and from healthy controls were covered by human TCRbeta sequencing. Biopsies were taken from tofacitinib-treated patients at baseline and again at 4 and 24 weeks into treatment, and several of those patients also had a later scalp biopsy. Scalp clonality was compared among normal scalp (n=4), patchy alopecia areata scalp (n=8), and alopecia totalis/universalis scalp (n=8). The RNA source kit depended on sample type: the PAXgene miRNA kit for fixed scalp, the miRNeasy kit for PBMCs, and the RNeasy kit for mouse skin. TCRbeta CDR3 regions were amplified by immunoSEQ multiplex PCR with 35 Vbeta forward and 13 Jbeta reverse primers. The research as a whole found: Compared with mice, TCR sequences shared between patients were less clear, possibly partly because of HLA diversity across the patient population. Lesional scalp, especially in alopecia totalis/universalis, showed higher clonality and more expanded CD8+ clones than normal scalp, suggesting antigenic drive. Resident alphabeta T cells in normal human skin are also sequenced, complicating scalp TCR repertoire analysis, unlike mouse skin dominated by gammadelta T cells.

The starting material was CD4+ T cells sorted from blood, obtained at week 0. This TCR derives from a human donor with alopecia areata. The rearranged chain carries TRBV5-1 and TRBJ2-1; TRBD1 fits 10 bases in the junction. The CDR3 loop reads CASSSGTGVSHNEQFF. The bases are TGCGCCAGCAGCTCCGGGACAGGGGTTTCCCACAATGAGCAGTTCTTC. Where the CDR3 stops, the reference TRBV5-1 and TRBJ2-1 genes take over; the full variable domain is KAGVTQTPRYLIKTRGQQVTLSCSPISGHRSVSWYQQTPGQGLQFLFEYFSETQRNKGNFPGRFSGRQFSNSRSEMNVSTLELGDSALYLCASSSGTGVSHNEQFFGPGTRLTVL.